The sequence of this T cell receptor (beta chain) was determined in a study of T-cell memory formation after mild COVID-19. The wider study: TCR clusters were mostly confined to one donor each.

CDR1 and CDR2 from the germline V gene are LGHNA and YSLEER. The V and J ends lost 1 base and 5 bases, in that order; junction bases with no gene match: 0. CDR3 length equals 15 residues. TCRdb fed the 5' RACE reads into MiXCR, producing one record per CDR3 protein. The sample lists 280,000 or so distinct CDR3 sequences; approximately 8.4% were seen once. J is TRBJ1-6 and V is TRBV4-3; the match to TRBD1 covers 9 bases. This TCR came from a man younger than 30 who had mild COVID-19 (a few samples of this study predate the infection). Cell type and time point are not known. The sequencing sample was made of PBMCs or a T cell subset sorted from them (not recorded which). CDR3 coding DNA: TGCGCCAGCAGCCAAGGGGACAGGGATAATTCACCCCTCCACTTT. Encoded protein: CASSQGDRDNSPLHF.